The entry below gives a single T cell receptor beta chain sequence along with its context. The antigen is unknown. Measured with immunoSEQ multiplex PCR; TCRdb has only the in-frame clones, and not every one. Of roughly 1 million clones in the sample, under 80% are singletons; the top ten hold over 1.3%. The data are from a study of shared clonotypes between healthy human individuals. Study results and caveats: In this cohort, only blood was sampled, and tissue repertoires likely differ. An anticipated effect of sequencing depth on clonotype sharing among donors was recognized.

A split of CD4+ cells into CD45RA+ naive and CD45RA-negative memory subsets was performed. Germline CDR1 GTSNPN, CDR2 SVGIG (reference sequence). The CDR3 is 13 residues long. V lost 0 bases and J lost 6, with 12 bases in between. This receptor was obtained from a man aged 18 to 30 in good health. The chain employs TRBV30 and TRBJ2-7; the D gene is possibly TRBD2 (5 bases). What was sequenced was memory CD4+ T cells sorted from blood. The subset here: CD45RA-negative fraction. The CDR3 region is CAWSVRGSSEQYF. DNA of the CDR3: TGTGCCTGGAGTGTACGGGGAAGTAGCGAGCAGTACTTC.